These 6 T cell receptor beta chains came from one sample sequenced in a study of T cell responses to AZD1222 COVID-19 vaccine. The assay was immunoSEQ multiplex PCR, and TCRdb's table has in-frame clones only and misses some. The top ten clones hold 1.3% of a sample with around 70,000 clones, 87% of them seen once. The starting material was peripheral blood, obtained 28 days after the second AZD1222 dose. These receptors originate from an adult who received the AZD1222 COVID-19 vaccine.

The chain employs TRBV28 and TRBJ1-5; 7 bases are a match to TRBD1. Germline V gene data show CDR1 as MDHEN and CDR2 as SYDVKM. J was trimmed by 7 bases and V by 1 base; bases with no gene match: 4. This CDR3 is built from 14 residues. The DNA for the CDR3 is TGTGCCAGCAGTTTATACCGACAGGGCCAGCCCCAGCATTTT. Residues: CASSLYRQGQPQHF.

The J gene is TRBJ1-1, the V gene TRBV6-5; the D gene is possibly TRBD1 (6 bases). The germline V gene encodes CDR1 MNHEY and CDR2 SVGAGI. Trimming removed 2 bases from V and 1 base from J, with 11 bases in between. The CDR3 length is 15 residues. The CDR3 DNA is TGTGCCAGCAGTTACATCTTAGGGGGGAACACTGAAGCTTTCTTT. It encodes CASSYILGGNTEAFF.

V gene TRBV6-6 combines with J gene TRBJ1-3, with D possibly matching TRBD1 (6 bases). The germline V gene encodes CDR1 MNHNY and CDR2 SVGAGI (reference sequence). Trimming shortened V by 6 bases and J by 2 bases, and 17 bases separated the two germline ends. The CDR3 covers 16 residues. This CDR3 reads CASSRTAPGAGNTIYF. CDR3 nucleotides: TGTGCCAGCAGCCGTACGGCACCAGGGGCTGGAAACACCATATATTTT.

The chain couples TRBV2 to TRBJ1-5; 9 bases fit TRBD1. The CDR3 spans 14 residues. Germline V gene sequence: CDR1 SNHLY, CDR2 FYNNEI. V lost 7 bases, J lost 6 bases, and 7 bases stayed unmatched. CDR3 sequence reads: CASNLQGAAQPQHF. The DNA of the CDR3 is TGTGCCAGCAATTTACAGGGGGCGGCTCAGCCCCAGCATTTT.

This sequence joins TRBV6-5 and TRBJ1-4; TRBD1 agrees at 9 bases. The CDR3 loop spans 14 amino acids. Germline-derived CDR1 and CDR2 are MNHEY and SVGAGI. V dropped 6 bases and J dropped 10; count of bases not matched to a gene: 9. CDR3 in DNA: TGTGCCAGCAGACACCGGGACAGGGACGGAAAACTGTTTTTT. Its translation: CASRHRDRDGKLFF.

V and J are TRBV7-2 and TRBJ1-1, with D perhaps TRBD1 (6 bases). The CDR3 spans 14 residues. Trimming took off 5 bases at V and 6 bases at J, with 16 bases between the two ends. Germline V gives CDR1 SGHTA, CDR2 FQGNSA. This CDR3 reads CASSPRRGEAEAFF. The CDR3 DNA follows: TGTGCCAGCAGCCCACGAAGGGGGGAGGCTGAAGCTTTCTTT.